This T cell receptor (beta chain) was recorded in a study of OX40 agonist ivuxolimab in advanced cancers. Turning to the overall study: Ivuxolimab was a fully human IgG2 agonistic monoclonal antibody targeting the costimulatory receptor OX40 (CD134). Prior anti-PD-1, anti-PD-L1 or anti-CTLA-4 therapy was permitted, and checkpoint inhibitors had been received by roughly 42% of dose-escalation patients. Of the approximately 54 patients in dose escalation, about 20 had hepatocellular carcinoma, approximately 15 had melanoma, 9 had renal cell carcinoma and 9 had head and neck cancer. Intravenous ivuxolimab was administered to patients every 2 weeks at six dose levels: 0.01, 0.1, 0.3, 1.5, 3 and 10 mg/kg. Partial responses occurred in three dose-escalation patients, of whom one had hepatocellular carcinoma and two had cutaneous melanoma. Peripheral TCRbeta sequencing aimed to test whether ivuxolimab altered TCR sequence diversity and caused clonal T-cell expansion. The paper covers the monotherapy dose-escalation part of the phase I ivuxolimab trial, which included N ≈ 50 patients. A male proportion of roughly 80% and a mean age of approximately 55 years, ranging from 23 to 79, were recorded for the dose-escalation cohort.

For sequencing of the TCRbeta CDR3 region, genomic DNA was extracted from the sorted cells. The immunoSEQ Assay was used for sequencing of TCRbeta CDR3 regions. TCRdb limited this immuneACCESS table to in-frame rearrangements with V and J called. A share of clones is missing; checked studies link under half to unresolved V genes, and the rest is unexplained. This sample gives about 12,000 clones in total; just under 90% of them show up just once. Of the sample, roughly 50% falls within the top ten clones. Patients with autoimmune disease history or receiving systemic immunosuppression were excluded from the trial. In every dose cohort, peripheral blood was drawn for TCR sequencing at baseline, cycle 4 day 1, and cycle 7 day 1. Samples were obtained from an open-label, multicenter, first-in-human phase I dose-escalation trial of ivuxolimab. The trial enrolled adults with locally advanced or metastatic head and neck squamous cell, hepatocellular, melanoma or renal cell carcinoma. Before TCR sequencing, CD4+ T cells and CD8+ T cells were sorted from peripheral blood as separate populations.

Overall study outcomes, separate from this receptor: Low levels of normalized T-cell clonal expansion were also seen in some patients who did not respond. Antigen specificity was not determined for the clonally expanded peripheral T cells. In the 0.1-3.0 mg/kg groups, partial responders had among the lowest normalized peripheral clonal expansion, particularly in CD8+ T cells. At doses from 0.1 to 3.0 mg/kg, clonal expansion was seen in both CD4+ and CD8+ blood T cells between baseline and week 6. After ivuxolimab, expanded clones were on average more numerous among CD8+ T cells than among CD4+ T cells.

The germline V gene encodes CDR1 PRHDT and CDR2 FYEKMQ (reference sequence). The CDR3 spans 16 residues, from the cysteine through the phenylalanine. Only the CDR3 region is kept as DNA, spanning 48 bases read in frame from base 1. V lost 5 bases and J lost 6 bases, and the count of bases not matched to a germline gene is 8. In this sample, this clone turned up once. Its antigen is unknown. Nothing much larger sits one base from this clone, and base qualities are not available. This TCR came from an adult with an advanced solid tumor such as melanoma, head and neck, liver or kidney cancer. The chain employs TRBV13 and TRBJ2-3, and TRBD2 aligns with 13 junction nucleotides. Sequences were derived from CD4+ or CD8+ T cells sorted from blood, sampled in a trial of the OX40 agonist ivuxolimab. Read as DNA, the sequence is TGTGCCAGCAGCCCCCGACTAGCGGGAGGATCGGATACGCAGTATTTT. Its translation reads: CASSPRLAGGSDTQYF. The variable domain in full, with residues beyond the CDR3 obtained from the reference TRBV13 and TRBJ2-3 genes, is AAGVIQSPRHLIKEKRETATLKCYPIPRHDTVYWYQQGPGQDPQFLISFYEKMQSDKGSIPDRFSAQQFSDYHSELNMSSLELGDSALYFCASSPRLAGGSDTQYFGPGTRLTVL.